This TCR beta chain was captured in a study of blood T cells in healthy people across ages. A second PCR of 7 to 11 cycles used a sample-barcoded 5' primer and a J-beta primer mix. In TCRdb, the 5' RACE reads were re-called with MiXCR into one record per CDR3 protein. This table has about 680,000 distinct CDR3 sequences, around 45% appearing once. The CDR3 is 15 amino acids. Germline lookup yields CDR1 SEHNR and CDR2 FQNEAQ (reference sequence). The V and J ends lost 9 bases and 4 bases respectively, with 19 bases between them. The TCR was taken from a woman in her sixties or seventies in good health. The chain carries TRBV7-9 and TRBJ2-1, with D perhaps matching TRBD1 (5 bases). Input material: blood. In nucleotides, the CDR3 is TGTGCCAGTGTGGGTGGGGCCGGGTTTTACAATGAGCAGTTCTTC. It specifies CASVGGAGFYNEQFF.